This T cell receptor beta chain was sequenced for a study of T cells expressing NK-cell markers. Each CDR3 protein gets one entry in TCRdb, which reprocessed the 5' RACE reads and gives no DNA. Listed are 350,000 to 400,000 distinct CDR3 sequences; roughly 10% falls within the top ten. This TCR came from a woman in her forties or fifties in good health. Source material: blood T cells: a sorted CD56 or NKG2C T cell subset, CD4+ or CD8+ T cells, or bulk PBMC T cells (not recorded which).

This chain's CDR3 is CSGSGTGRIWGEAFF. This chain connects TRBV29-1 to TRBJ1-1; TCRdb lists TRBD1, though no DNA is available to test this call. This CDR3 spans 15 amino acids. Per germline, CDR1 SQVTM and CDR2 ANQGSEA. The full variable domain, completed using reference TRBV29-1 and TRBJ1-1, is SAVISQKPSRDICQRGTSLTIQCQVDSQVTMMFWYRQQPGQSLTLIATANQGSEATYESGFVIDKFPISRPNLTFSTLTVSNMSPEDSSIYLCSGSGTGRIWGEAFFGQGTRLTVV.